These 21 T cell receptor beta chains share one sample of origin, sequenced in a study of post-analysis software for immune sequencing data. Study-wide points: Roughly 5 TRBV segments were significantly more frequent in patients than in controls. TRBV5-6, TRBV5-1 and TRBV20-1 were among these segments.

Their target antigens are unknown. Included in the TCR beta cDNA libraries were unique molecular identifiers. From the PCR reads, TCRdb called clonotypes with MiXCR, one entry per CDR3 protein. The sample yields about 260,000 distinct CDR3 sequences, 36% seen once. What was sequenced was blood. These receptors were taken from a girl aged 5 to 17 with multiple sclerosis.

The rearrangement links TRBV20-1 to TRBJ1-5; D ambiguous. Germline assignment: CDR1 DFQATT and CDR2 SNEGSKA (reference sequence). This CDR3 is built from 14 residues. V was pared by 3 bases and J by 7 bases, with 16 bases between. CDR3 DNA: TGCAGTGCTAGGGGGATGAGTGGCCGGCAGCCCCAGCATTTT. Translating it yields CSARGMSGRQPQHF.

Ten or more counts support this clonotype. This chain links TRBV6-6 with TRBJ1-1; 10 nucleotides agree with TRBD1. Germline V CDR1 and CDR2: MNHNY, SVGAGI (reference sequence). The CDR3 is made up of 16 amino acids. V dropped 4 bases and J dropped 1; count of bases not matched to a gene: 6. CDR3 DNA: TGTGCCAGCAGTTCCCCGACAGGGGGCTCGAACACTGAAGCTTTCTTT. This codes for CASSSPTGGSNTEAFF.

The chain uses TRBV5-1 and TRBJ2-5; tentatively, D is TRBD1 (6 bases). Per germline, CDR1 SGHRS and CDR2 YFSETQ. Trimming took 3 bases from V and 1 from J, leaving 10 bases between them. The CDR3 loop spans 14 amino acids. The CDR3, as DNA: TGCGCCAGCAGCTGGCGGACAGCCCAAGAGACCCAGTACTTC. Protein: CASSWRTAQETQYF.

The CDR3 protein is CASSSKTRGRGYSYEQYF. In DNA, the CDR3 is TGCGCCAGCAGCTCGAAAACCCGAGGCAGGGGGTATTCCTACGAGCAGTACTTC. The gene calls are TRBV5-1 and TRBJ2-7; 7 bases agree with TRBD1. This CDR3 contains 18 residues. Germline V CDR1 and CDR2: SGHRS, YFSETQ. V gave up 3 bases and J gave up 1 base; unmatched junction bases: 16.

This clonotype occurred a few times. In nucleotides, the CDR3 is TGCGCCAGCAGCCCCGGACCTACCCTTAACTATGGCTACACCTTC. Residues: CASSPGPTLNYGYTF. The chain carries TRBV10-1 and TRBJ1-2; the D is unclear. Per germline, CDR1 WNHNN and CDR2 SYGVQD (reference sequence). The CDR3 loop spans 15 amino acids. V lost 6 bases to trimming and J lost 1 base, with 15 bases between them.

CDR3 residues: CASSLARSRLYGYTF. CDR3 DNA sequence: TGTGCCAGCAGTTTAGCTCGATCGCGACTCTATGGCTACACCTTC. The J gene is TRBJ1-2, the V gene TRBV12-3 or TRBV12-4; D is unresolved. The CDR3 length is 15 residues. V was shortened by 0 bases and J by 4 bases, with 12 bases between the two germline ends.

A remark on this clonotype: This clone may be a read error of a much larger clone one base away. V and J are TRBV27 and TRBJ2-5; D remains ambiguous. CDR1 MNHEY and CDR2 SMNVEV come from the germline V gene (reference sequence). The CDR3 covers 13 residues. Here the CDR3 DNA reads TGTGCCAGCAGGTTATTATCTAGAGAGACCCAGTACTTC. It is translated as CASRLLSRETQYF.

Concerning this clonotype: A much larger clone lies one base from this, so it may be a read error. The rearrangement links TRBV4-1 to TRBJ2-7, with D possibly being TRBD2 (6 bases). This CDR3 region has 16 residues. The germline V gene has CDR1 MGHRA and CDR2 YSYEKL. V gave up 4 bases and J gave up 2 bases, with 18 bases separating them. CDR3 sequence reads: CASSPGEEGNPYEQYF. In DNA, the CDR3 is TGCGCCAGCAGCCCGGGGGAGGAGGGCAACCCCTACGAGCAGTACTTC.

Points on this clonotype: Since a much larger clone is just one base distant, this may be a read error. Written as DNA, the CDR3 is TGCAGTGCTAGGGGACTAGCTACAGATACGCTGTATTTT. This translates into CSARGLATDTLYF. V is TRBV20-1 and J is TRBJ2-3; the match to TRBD2 covers 9 bases. CDR1 and CDR2 from the germline V gene are DFQATT and SNEGSKA (reference sequence). The CDR3 sequence is 13 residues long.

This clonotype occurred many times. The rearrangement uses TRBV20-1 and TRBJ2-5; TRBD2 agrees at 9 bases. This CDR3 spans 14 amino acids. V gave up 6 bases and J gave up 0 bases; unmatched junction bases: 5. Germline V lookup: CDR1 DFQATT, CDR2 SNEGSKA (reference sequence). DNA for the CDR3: TGCAGTGCCTCAAGACTAGCGGACCAAGAGACCCAGTACTTC. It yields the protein CSASRLADQETQYF.

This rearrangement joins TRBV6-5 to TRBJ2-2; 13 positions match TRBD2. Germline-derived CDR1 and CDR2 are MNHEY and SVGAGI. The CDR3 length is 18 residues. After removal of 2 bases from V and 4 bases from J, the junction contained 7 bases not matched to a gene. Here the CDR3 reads CASSYVLAGGLGTGELFF. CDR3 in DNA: TGTGCCAGCAGTTACGTACTAGCGGGGGGGCTGGGCACCGGGGAGCTGTTTTTT.

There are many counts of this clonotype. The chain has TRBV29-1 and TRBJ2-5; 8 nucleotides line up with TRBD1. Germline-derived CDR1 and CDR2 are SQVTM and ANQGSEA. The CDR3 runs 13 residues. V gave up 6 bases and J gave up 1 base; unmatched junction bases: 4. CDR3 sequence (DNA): TGCAGCGTCCGGGGGACAGGCCAAGAGACCCAGTACTTC. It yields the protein CSVRGTGQETQYF.

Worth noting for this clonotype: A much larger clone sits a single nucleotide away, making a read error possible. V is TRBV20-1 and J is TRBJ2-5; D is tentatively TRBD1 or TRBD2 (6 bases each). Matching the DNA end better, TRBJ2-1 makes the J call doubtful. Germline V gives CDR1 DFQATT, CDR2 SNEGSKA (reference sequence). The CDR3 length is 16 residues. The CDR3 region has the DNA TGCAGTGCTAGAGATTCCGAGGGGGGCCTCCAAGAGACCCAGTTCTTC. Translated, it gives CSARDSEGGLQETQFF.

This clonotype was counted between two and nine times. The CDR3 here is CASSPQQGAVEAFF. CDR3 coding DNA: TGTGCCAGCAGCCCTCAACAGGGGGCGGTTGAAGCTTTCTTT. The rearrangement links TRBV13 to TRBJ1-1, with 9 bases that match TRBD1. CDR1 PRHDT and CDR2 FYEKMQ come from the germline V gene (reference sequence). The V segment lost 5 bases and the J segment 7 bases; nucleotides outside the gene matches: 8. The CDR3 spans 14 residues.

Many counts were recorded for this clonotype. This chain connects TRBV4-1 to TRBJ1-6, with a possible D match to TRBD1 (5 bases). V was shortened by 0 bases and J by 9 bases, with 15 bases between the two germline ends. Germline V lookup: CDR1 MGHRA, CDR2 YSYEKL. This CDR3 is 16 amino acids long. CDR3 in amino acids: CASSQDPGQGTSPLHF. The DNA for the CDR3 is TGCGCCAGCAGCCAAGACCCAGGGCAGGGAACTTCACCCCTCCACTTT.

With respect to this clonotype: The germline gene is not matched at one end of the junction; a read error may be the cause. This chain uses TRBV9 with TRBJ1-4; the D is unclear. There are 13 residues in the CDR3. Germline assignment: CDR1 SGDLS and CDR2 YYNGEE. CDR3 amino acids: CASSDHMSEKRFF. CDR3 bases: TGTGCCAGCAGCGACCATATGAGTGAAAAACGGTTTTTT. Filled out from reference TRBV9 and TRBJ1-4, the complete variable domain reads DSGVTQTPKHLITATGQRVTLRCSPRSGDLSVYWYQQSLDQGLQFLIQYYNGEERAKGNILERFSAQQFPDLHSELNLSSLELGDSALYFCASSDHMSEKRFFGSGTQLSVL.

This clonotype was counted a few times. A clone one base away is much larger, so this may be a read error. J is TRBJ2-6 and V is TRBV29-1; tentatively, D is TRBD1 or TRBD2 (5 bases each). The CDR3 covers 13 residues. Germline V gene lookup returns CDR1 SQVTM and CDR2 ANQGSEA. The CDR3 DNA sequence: TGCAGCGTTGAAGGGCGAGGGGCCAACGTCCGGACTTTC. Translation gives CSVEGRGANVRTF.

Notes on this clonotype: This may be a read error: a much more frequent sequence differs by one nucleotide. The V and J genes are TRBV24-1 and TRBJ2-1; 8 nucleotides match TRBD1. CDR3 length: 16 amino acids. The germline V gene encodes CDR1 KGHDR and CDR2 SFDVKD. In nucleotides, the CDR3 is TGTGCCACCAGTGAAGACAGGGGTAGGTCCTACAATGAGCGGTTCTTC. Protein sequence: CATSEDRGRSYNERFF.

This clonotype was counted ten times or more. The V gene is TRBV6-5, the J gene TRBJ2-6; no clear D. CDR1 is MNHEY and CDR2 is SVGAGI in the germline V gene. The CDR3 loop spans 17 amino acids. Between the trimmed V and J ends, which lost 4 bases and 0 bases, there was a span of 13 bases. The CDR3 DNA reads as TGTGCCAGCAGTTTTCGAGTTTCAATCTCTGGGGCCAACGTCCTGACTTTC. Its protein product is CASSFRVSISGANVLTF.

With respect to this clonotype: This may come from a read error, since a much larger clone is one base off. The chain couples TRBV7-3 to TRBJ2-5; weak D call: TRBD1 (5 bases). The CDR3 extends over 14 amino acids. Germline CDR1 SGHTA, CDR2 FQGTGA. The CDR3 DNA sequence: TGTGCCAGCAGCCCAGGTGGCGGACAAGAGACCCAGGACTTC. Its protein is CASSPGGGQETQDF. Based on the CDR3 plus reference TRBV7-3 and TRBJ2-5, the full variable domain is GAGVSQTPSNKVTEKGKYVELRCDPISGHTALYWYRQSLGQGPEFLIYFQGTGAADDSGLPNDRFFAVRPEGSVSTLKIQRTERGDSAVYLCASSPGGGQETQDFGPGTRLLVL.

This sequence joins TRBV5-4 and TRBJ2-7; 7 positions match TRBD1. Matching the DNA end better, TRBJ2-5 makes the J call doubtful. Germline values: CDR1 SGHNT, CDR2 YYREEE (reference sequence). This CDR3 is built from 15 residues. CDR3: CASSADTGAQETQYF. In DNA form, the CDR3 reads TGTGCCAGCAGCGCGGACACAGGGGCACAAGAGACCCAGTACTTC.